This is a list of T cell receptor beta chains from one sample in a study of graft-versus-host responses after intestinal transplantation. TCRdb's table, derived via immunoSEQ multiplex PCR, lists solely in-frame clones and lacks some. The sample lists over 65,000 clones; 75% to 95% were seen once. No antigen is known for these receptors. The sequenced sample was unstimulated CD8+ T cells sorted from spleen or lymph node cells, obtained before transplant. Source of these receptors: a human donor who was the organ donor for an intestinal transplant. Both conserved end residues are part of each CDR3. D genes are given only for firm matches. Clone size appears in some rows only: once, few, many, or a class for an expanded clone.

j_gene: TRBJ2-7
v_gene: TRBV7-2
abundance: -
d_gene: TRBD1
CDR3aa: CASSLALLVTGGSYEQYF
CDR3nt: TGTGCCAGCAGCTTAGCACTGCTAGTAACAGGGGGGTCCTACGAGCAGTACTTC

j_gene: TRBJ2-4
v_gene: TRBV2
abundance: -
d_gene: -
CDR3aa: CASSEGLAKNIQYF
CDR3nt: TGTGCCAGCAGTGAGGGACTAGCCAAAAACATTCAGTACTTC

j_gene: TRBJ2-2
v_gene: TRBV7-9
abundance: -
d_gene: TRBD1
CDR3aa: CASSLGTGGNTGELFF
CDR3nt: TGTGCCAGCAGCTTAGGGACAGGGGGGAACACCGGGGAGCTGTTTTTT

j_gene: TRBJ2-7
v_gene: TRBV6-5
abundance: -
d_gene: TRBD1
CDR3aa: CASSGTGQAYEQYF
CDR3nt: TGTGCCAGCAGTGGGACAGGTCAAGCCTACGAGCAGTACTTC

j_gene: TRBJ1-1
v_gene: TRBV9
abundance: -
d_gene: -
CDR3aa: CASSVSGNTEAFF
CDR3nt: TGTGCCAGCAGCGTATCCGGGAACACTGAAGCTTTCTTT

j_gene: TRBJ2-3
v_gene: TRBV7-8
abundance: -
d_gene: -
CDR3aa: CASSLAVRSDTQYF
CDR3nt: TGTGCCAGCAGCTTAGCTGTGCGGTCAGATACGCAGTATTTT

j_gene: TRBJ1-3
v_gene: TRBV6-5
abundance: -
d_gene: -
CDR3aa: CASSYSLPGRDTIYF
CDR3nt: TGTGCCAGCAGTTACTCCCTACCAGGCCGGGACACCATATATTTT

j_gene: TRBJ2-5
v_gene: TRBV27
abundance: -
d_gene: -
CDR3aa: CASTISGTWGETQYF
CDR3nt: TGTGCCAGTACCATCTCAGGGACTTGGGGAGAGACCCAGTACTTC

j_gene: TRBJ2-7
v_gene: TRBV9
abundance: -
d_gene: TRBD1
CDR3aa: CASTKGQTPYEQYF
CDR3nt: TGTGCCAGCACCAAGGGACAGACACCCTACGAGCAGTACTTC

j_gene: TRBJ2-2
v_gene: TRBV2
abundance: -
d_gene: -
CDR3aa: CARNSGRRTGELFF
CDR3nt: TGTGCCAGGAATAGCGGACGAAGGACCGGGGAGCTGTTTTTT

j_gene: TRBJ1-6
v_gene: TRBV12-5
abundance: -
d_gene: -
CDR3aa: CASGLGNSPLHF
CDR3nt: TGTGCTAGTGGTTTGGGTAATTCACCCCTCCACTTT

j_gene: TRBJ1-6
v_gene: TRBV5-1
abundance: -
d_gene: -
CDR3aa: CASSLWGGRSYNSPLHF
CDR3nt: TGCGCCAGCAGCCTCTGGGGGGGTCGCTCCTATAATTCACCCCTCCACTTT

j_gene: TRBJ2-7
v_gene: TRBV5-4
abundance: once
d_gene: TRBD1
CDR3aa: CASSSLQGAGEQYF
CDR3nt: TGTGCCAGCAGCTCTCTTCAGGGGGCGGGCGAGCAGTACTTC

j_gene: TRBJ1-1
v_gene: TRBV6-5
abundance: once
d_gene: -
CDR3aa: CASSYGEEMNTEAFF
CDR3nt: TGTGCCAGCAGTTACGGGGAGGAAATGAACACTGAAGCTTTCTTT

j_gene: TRBJ1-2
v_gene: TRBV6-1
abundance: -
d_gene: -
CDR3aa: CASTLMPADGDGYTF
CDR3nt: TGTGCCAGCACCTTGATGCCGGCCGACGGCGATGGCTACACCTTC

j_gene: TRBJ2-7
v_gene: TRBV7-6
abundance: -
d_gene: -
CDR3aa: CASSLDLETVQYF
CDR3nt: TGTGCCAGCAGCTTAGATCTAGAAACGGTGCAGTACTTC

j_gene: TRBJ2-1
v_gene: TRBV7-9
abundance: -
d_gene: TRBD2
CDR3aa: CASSLVRLASSYNEQFF
CDR3nt: TGTGCCAGCAGCTTAGTTAGACTAGCTAGCTCCTACAATGAGCAGTTCTTC

j_gene: TRBJ2-1
v_gene: TRBV19
abundance: -
d_gene: TRBD2
CDR3aa: CASSPGTRFNEQFF
CDR3nt: TGTGCCAGTAGTCCCGGGACTAGATTCAATGAGCAGTTCTTC

j_gene: TRBJ1-2
v_gene: TRBV13
abundance: -
d_gene: TRBD1
CDR3aa: CASRGTDYYGYTF
CDR3nt: TGTGCCAGCAGGGGGACAGACTACTATGGCTACACCTTC

j_gene: TRBJ2-3
v_gene: TRBV7-9
abundance: -
d_gene: -
CDR3aa: CASSPPTSSTDTQYF
CDR3nt: TGTGCCAGCAGCCCCCCTACTAGCAGCACAGATACGCAGTATTTT

j_gene: TRBJ2-5
v_gene: TRBV4-2
abundance: once
d_gene: TRBD2
CDR3aa: CASSQVAAGATETQYF
CDR3nt: TGTGCCAGCAGCCAAGTAGCAGCGGGGGCAACCGAGACCCAGTACTTC

j_gene: TRBJ2-1
v_gene: TRBV9
abundance: -
d_gene: -
CDR3aa: CASSVVSGNEQFF
CDR3nt: TGTGCCAGCAGCGTAGTATCCGGGAATGAGCAGTTCTTC

j_gene: TRBJ2-2
v_gene: TRBV7-7
abundance: -
d_gene: -
CDR3aa: CASSLNPGPSSGELFF
CDR3nt: TGTGCCAGCAGCTTAAACCCGGGACCAAGTAGCGGGGAGCTGTTTTTT

j_gene: TRBJ2-3
v_gene: TRBV5-1
abundance: -
d_gene: -
CDR3aa: CASSDNLDTQYF
CDR3nt: TGCGCCAGCAGCGATAATCTGGATACGCAGTATTTT

j_gene: TRBJ2-7
v_gene: TRBV19
abundance: -
d_gene: -
CDR3aa: CASSIGFTYEQYF
CDR3nt: TGTGCCAGTAGTATCGGGTTTACCTACGAGCAGTACTTC

j_gene: TRBJ2-5
v_gene: TRBV9
abundance: -
d_gene: TRBD2
CDR3aa: CASSAGLTRPSEETQYF
CDR3nt: TGTGCCAGCAGCGCGGGACTAACACGACCTTCGGAAGAGACCCAGTACTTC

j_gene: TRBJ1-1
v_gene: TRBV5-4
abundance: -
d_gene: -
CDR3aa: CASSLGFGDTEAFF
CDR3nt: TGTGCCAGCAGCCTAGGGTTTGGGGACACTGAAGCTTTCTTT

j_gene: TRBJ2-7
v_gene: TRBV6-5
abundance: medium-sized
d_gene: TRBD2
CDR3aa: CASSYGGGGYEQYF
CDR3nt: TGTGCCAGCAGTTATGGCGGGGGGGGCTACGAGCAGTACTTC

j_gene: TRBJ2-1
v_gene: TRBV29-1
abundance: -
d_gene: -
CDR3aa: CSVQEGPNEQFF
CDR3nt: TGCAGCGTTCAAGAAGGGCCCAATGAGCAGTTCTTC

j_gene: TRBJ1-2
v_gene: TRBV19
abundance: few
d_gene: TRBD1
CDR3aa: CASSILSGGRGYTF
CDR3nt: TGTGCCAGTAGTATTCTCTCAGGGGGAAGAGGCTACACCTTC

j_gene: TRBJ2-7
v_gene: TRBV15
abundance: -
d_gene: -
CDR3aa: CATSSGPSSYEQYF
CDR3nt: TGTGCCACCAGCTCGGGGCCCAGCTCCTACGAGCAGTACTTC

j_gene: TRBJ1-1
v_gene: TRBV30
abundance: -
d_gene: -
CDR3aa: CAWSVDLGNTEAFF
CDR3nt: TGTGCCTGGAGTGTAGACCTGGGGAACACTGAAGCTTTCTTT